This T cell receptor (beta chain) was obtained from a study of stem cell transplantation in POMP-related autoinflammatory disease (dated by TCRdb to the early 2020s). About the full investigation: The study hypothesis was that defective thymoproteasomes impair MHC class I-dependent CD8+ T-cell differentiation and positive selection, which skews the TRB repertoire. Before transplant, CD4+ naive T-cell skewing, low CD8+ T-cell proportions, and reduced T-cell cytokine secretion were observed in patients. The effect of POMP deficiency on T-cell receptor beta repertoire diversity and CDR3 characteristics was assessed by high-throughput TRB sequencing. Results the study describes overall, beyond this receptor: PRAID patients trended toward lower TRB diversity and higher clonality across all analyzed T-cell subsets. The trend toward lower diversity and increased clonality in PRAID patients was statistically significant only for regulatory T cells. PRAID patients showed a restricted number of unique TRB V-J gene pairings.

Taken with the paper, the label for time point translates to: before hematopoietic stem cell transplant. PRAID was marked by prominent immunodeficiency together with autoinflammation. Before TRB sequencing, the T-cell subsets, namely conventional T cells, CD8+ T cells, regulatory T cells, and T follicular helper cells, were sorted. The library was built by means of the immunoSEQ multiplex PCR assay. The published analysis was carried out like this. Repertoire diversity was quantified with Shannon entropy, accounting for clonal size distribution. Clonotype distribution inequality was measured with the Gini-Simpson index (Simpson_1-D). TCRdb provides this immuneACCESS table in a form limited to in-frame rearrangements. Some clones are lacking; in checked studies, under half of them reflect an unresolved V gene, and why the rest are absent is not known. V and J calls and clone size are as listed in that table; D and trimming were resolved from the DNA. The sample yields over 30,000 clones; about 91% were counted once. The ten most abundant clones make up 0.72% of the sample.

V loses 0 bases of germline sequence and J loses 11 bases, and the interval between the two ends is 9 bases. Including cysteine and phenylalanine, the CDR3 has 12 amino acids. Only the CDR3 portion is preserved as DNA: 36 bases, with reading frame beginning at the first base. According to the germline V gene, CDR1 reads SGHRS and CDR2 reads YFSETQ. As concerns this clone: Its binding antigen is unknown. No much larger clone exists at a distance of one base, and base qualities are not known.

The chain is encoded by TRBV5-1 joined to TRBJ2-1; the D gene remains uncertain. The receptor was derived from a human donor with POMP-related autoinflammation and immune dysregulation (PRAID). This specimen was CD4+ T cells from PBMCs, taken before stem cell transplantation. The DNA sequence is TGCGCCAGCAGCTTGGAGAGAGGACAGCAGTTCTTC. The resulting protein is CASSLERGQQFF.